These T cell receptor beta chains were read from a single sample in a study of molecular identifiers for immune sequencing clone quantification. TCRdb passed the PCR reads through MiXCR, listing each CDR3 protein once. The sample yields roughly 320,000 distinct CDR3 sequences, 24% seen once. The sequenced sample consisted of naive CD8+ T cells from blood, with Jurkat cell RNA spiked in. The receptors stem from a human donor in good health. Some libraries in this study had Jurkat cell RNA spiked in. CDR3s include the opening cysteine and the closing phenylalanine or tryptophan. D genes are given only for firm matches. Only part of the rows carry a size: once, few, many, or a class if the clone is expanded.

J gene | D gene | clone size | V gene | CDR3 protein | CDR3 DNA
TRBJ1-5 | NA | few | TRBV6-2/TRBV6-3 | CASSYFESNNQPQHF | TGTGCCAGCAGTTACTTCGAGAGTAACAATCAGCCCCAGCATTTT
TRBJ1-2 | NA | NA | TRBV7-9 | CASIPSGGPFYGYTF | TGTGCCAGCATCCCGTCCGGGGGGCCGTTTTATGGCTACACCTTC
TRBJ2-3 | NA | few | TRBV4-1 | CASSQDGLTRGTDTQYF | TGCGCCAGCAGCCAAGATGGTCTGACCCGAGGTACAGATACGCAGTATTTT
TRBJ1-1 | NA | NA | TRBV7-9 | CASSLDSRGMNTETFF | TGTGCCAGCAGCTTAGACTCAAGGGGGATGAACACTGAAACTTTCTTT
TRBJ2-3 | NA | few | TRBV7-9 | CASSLGFGETTDTQYF | TGTGCCAGCAGCTTAGGGTTTGGGGAAACCACAGATACGCAGTATTTT
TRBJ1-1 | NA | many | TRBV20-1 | CSARPGRGTEAFF | TGCAGTGCCAGACCAGGTAGGGGCACTGAAGCTTTCTTT
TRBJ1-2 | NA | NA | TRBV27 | CASSLTATDNYGYTF | TGTGCCAGCAGTTTAACTGCGACGGATAACTATGGCTACACCTTC
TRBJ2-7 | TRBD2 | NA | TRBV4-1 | CASSQETSFGAYEQYF | TGCGCCAGCAGCCAAGAGACTAGCTTTGGGGCTTACGAGCAGTACTTC
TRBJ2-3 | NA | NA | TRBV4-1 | CASSQGGVSLDTQYF | TGCGCCAGCAGCCAAGGGGGGGTTAGCTTGGATACGCAGTATTTT
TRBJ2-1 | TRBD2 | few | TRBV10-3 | CAISASGLYNEQFF | TGTGCCATCAGTGCTAGCGGGCTCTACAATGAGCAGTTCTTC
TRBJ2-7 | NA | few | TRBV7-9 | CASSLGQGGLDEQYF | TGTGCCAGCAGCTTAGGGCAGGGGGGACTGGACGAGCAGTACTTC
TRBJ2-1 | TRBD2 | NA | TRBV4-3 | CASSPGLAGDPTYNEQFF | TGCGCCAGCAGCCCGGGACTAGCGGGAGACCCTACCTACAATGAGCAGTTCTTC
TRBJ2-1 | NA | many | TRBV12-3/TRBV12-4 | CASSWSTGQFF | TGTGCCAGCAGTTGGAGCACTGGGCAGTTCTTC
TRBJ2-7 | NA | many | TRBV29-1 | CSVLVGFYEQYF | TGCAGCGTGCTCGTGGGGTTCTACGAGCAGTACTTC
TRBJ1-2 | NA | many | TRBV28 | CASSSWTANYGYTF | TGTGCCAGCAGTTCCTGGACAGCAAACTATGGCTACACCTTC
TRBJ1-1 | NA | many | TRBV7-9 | CASSLGRGMNTEAFF | TGTGCCAGCAGCTTAGGCCGGGGGATGAACACTGAAGCTTTCTTT
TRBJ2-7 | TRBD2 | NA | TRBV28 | CASRGSGGAHEQYF | TGTGCCAGCAGAGGAAGCGGGGGTGCCCACGAGCAGTACTTC
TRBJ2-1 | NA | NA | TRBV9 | CASSPWDNPGDEQFF | TGTGCCAGCAGCCCATGGGACAACCCGGGGGATGAGCAGTTCTTC
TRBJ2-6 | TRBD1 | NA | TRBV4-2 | CASSQVAQGAYGANVLTF | TGTGCCAGCAGCCAAGTCGCCCAGGGGGCTTATGGGGCCAACGTCCTGACTTTC
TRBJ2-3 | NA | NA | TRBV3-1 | CASSQEGGTSTDTQYF | TGTGCCAGCAGCCAAGAGGGCGGTACTAGCACAGATACGCAGTATTTT
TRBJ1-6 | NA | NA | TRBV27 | CASSHNRILNSPLHF | TGTGCCAGCTCCCACAATAGGATATTGAATTCACCCCTCCACTTT
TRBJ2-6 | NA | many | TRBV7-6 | CASSLDVQGINSGANVLTF | TGTGCCAGCAGCTTAGACGTTCAGGGTATTAACTCTGGGGCCAACGTCCTGACTTTC
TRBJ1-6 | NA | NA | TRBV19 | CASSADGYNSPLHF | TGTGCCAGTAGTGCAGACGGCTATAATTCACCCCTCCACTTT
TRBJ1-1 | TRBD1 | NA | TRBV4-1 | CASSSAPQGVAEAFF | TGCGCCAGCAGCAGTGCCCCGCAGGGGGTTGCTGAAGCTTTCTTT
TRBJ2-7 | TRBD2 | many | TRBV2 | CASTGTSGRVSYEQYF | TGTGCCAGCACCGGGACTAGCGGGAGGGTGTCCTACGAGCAGTACTTC
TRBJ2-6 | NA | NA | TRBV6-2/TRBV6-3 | CASSLWKGPSGANVLTF | TGTGCCAGCAGTCTGTGGAAGGGGCCCTCTGGGGCCAACGTCCTGACTTTC
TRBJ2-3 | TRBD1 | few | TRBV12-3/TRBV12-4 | CASSPRDRVSTDTQYF | TGTGCCAGCAGTCCCCGGGACAGGGTTAGTACAGATACGCAGTATTTT
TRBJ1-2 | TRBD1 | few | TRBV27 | CAGRGTGGIYGYTF | TGTGCCGGCAGGGGGACAGGGGGCATCTATGGCTACACCTTC
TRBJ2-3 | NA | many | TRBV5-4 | CASSLSGFADTQYF | TGTGCCAGCAGTTTATCAGGATTTGCAGATACGCAGTATTTT
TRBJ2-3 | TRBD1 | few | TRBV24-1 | CATSDFFQGAGDTQYF | TGTGCCACCAGTGATTTCTTCCAGGGGGCCGGGGATACGCAGTATTTT
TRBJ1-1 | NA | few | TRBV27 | CASSPRMGAEAFF | TGTGCCAGCAGCCCTCGGATGGGGGCTGAAGCTTTCTTT
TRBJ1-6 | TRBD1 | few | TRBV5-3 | CASSWGDRGLSPLHF | TGTGCCAGCAGCTGGGGGGACAGGGGGCTTTCACCCCTCCACTTT
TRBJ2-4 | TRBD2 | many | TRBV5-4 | CASSLGGTSGSQNIQYF | TGTGCCAGCAGCTTGGGGGGGACTAGCGGAAGTCAAAACATTCAGTACTTC
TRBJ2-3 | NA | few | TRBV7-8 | CASSLALVYTDTQYF | TGTGCCAGCAGCTTAGCGCTAGTCTATACAGATACGCAGTATTTT
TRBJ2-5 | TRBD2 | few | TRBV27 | CASGSLAEQETQYF | TGTGCCAGCGGGTCGCTAGCGGAACAAGAGACCCAGTACTTC
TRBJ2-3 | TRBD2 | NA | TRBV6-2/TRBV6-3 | CASSPGTSGSVASGDTQYF | TGTGCCAGCAGCCCCGGGACTAGCGGGAGTGTTGCGTCGGGAGATACGCAGTATTTT
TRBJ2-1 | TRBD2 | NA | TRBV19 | CASSILAGGPDNEQFF | TGTGCCAGTAGTATTCTAGCGGGGGGGCCGGACAATGAGCAGTTCTTC
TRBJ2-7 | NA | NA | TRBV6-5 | CASSSLPGRGYEQYF | TGTGCCAGCAGTTCCTTGCCGGGACGGGGCTACGAGCAGTACTTC
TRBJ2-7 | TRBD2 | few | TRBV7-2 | CASSLYPTGTSGTDQYEQYF | TGTGCCAGCAGCTTATATCCCACCGGGACTAGCGGGACAGACCAATACGAGCAGTACTTC
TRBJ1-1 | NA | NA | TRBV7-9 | CASSLYSTEAFF | TGTGCCAGCAGCTTATATTCGACTGAAGCTTTCTTT
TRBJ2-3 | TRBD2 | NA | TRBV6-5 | CASSLGLADAGTQYF | TGTGCCAGCAGTCTTGGACTAGCAGACGCAGGTACGCAGTATTTT
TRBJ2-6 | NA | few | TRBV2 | CASSERGLAGANVLTF | TGTGCCAGCAGTGAACGGGGGCTAGCTGGGGCCAACGTCCTGACTTTC
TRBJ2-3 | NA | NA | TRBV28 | CASMERAGVEDTQYF | TGTGCCAGCATGGAGCGCGCAGGGGTGGAAGATACGCAGTATTTT
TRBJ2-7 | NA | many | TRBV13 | CASSLVTGSSYEQYF | TGTGCCAGCAGCTTAGTGACAGGCAGCTCCTACGAGCAGTACTTC
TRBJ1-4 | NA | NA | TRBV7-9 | CASSPWTEGANEKLFF | TGTGCCAGCAGCCCGTGGACGGAGGGGGCTAATGAAAAACTGTTTTTT
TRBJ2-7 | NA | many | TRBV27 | CASSLYQGYEQYF | TGTGCCAGCAGTTTATATCAGGGGTACGAGCAGTACTTC
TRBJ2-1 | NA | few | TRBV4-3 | CASSQTTASIPGNEQFF | TGCGCCAGCAGCCAAACGACAGCGTCGATCCCCGGCAATGAGCAGTTCTTC
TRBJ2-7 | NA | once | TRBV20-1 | CSAGQGTYGQYF | TGCAGTGCTGGTCAGGGGACCTACGGGCAGTACTTC
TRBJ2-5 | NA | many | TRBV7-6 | CASSLRDYQETQYF | TGTGCCAGCAGCTTACGGGACTACCAAGAGACCCAGTACTTC
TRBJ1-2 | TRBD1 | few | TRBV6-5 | CASSYSAGGSYGYTF | TGTGCCAGCAGTTACTCGGCAGGGGGAAGCTATGGCTACACCTTC
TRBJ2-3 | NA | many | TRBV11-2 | CASSFLLAPSTDTQYF | TGTGCCAGCAGCTTCCTGCTAGCGCCGAGCACAGATACGCAGTATTTT
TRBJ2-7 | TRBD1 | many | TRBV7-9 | CASSLGTASYEQYF | TGTGCCAGCAGCTTGGGGACAGCCTCCTACGAGCAGTACTTC
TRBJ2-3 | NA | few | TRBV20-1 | CSARDPGEMADTQYF | TGCAGTGCTAGAGACCCAGGGGAGATGGCAGATACGCAGTATTTT
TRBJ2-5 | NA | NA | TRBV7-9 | CASSDGKYQETQYF | TGTGCCAGCAGCGATGGGAAATACCAAGAGACCCAGTACTTC
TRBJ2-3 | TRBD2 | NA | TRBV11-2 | CASRRELADTQYF | TGTGCCAGCCGGCGGGAGCTGGCAGATACGCAGTATTTT
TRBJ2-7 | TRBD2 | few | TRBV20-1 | CSARELAGAYEQYF | TGCAGTGCTAGAGAGCTAGCGGGGGCCTACGAGCAGTACTTC
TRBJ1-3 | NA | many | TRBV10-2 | CASSPGSGNTIYF | TGCGCCAGCAGTCCAGGCTCTGGAAACACCATATATTTT
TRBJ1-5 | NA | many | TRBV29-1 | CSVEYGPFQPQHF | TGCAGCGTTGAATACGGTCCATTTCAGCCCCAGCATTTT
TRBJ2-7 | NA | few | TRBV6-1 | CASNGGYSTYEQYF | TGTGCCAGCAACGGAGGCTACTCGACCTACGAGCAGTACTTC
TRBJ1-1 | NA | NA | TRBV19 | CASSWGTDAEAFF | TGTGCCAGTAGTTGGGGGACCGACGCTGAAGCTTTCTTT